These 27 T cell receptor beta chains share one sample of origin, sequenced in a study of lymphopenia after photon versus proton radiotherapy. The protocol was immunoSEQ multiplex PCR, while the TCRdb copy is restricted to in-frame clones and leaves out a portion. The sample lists fewer than 35,000 clones; roughly 90% were seen once. The sample consisted of peripheral blood, taken from a patient treated with photon-based radiotherapy. The receptors were gathered from a woman in her forties or fifties with pancreatic cancer.

This clone came up once. This chain connects TRBV29-1 to TRBJ1-6; TRBD1 might be the D (6 bases). V gave up 4 bases and J gave up 8 bases, with 12 bases separating them. Germline V gene lookup returns CDR1 SQVTM and CDR2 ANQGSEA. This CDR3 spans 13 amino acids. This CDR3 reads CSVGDRPDSPLHF. The CDR3 coding sequence is TGCAGCGTTGGCGACAGGCCGGATTCACCCCTCCACTTT.

This chain joins TRBV6-1 and TRBJ1-5; 7 bases are a match to TRBD1. CDR1 is MNHNS and CDR2 is SASEGT in the germline V gene. V was clipped by 6 bases and J by 7 bases; unmatched bases: 6. CDR3 size: 13 residues. CDR3 protein: CASSVGTDQPQHF. CDR3 DNA: TGTGCCAGCAGCGTTGGGACAGACCAGCCCCAGCATTTT.

The chain's CDR3 is CASSLSGRNTIYF. In nucleotides, the CDR3 is TGTGCCAGCAGTTTATCCGGGCGAAACACCATATATTTT. The chain links TRBV28 to TRBJ1-3; D remains unclear. Looked up from germline, CDR1 is MDHEN and CDR2 is SYDVKM. Trimming pared 1 base from V and 5 bases from J, leaving 6 bases between. CDR3 length: 13 residues.

This chain links TRBV2 with TRBJ2-3; 12 positions agree with TRBD2. The germline V gene encodes CDR1 SNHLY and CDR2 FYNNEI. This CDR3 is 16 amino acids long. With 3 bases clipped from V and 6 bases from J, the junction kept 7 bases outside the gene matches. CDR3 region: CASSDSSGRARDTQYF. The CDR3 nucleotides read TGTGCCAGCAGTGATTCTAGCGGGAGGGCGAGGGATACGCAGTATTTT.

The CDR3 reads CSVEDQASRTQYF. The CDR3 nucleotides read TGCAGCGTTGAAGATCAGGCGTCGAGAACGCAGTATTTT. V usage is TRBV29-1 and J usage is TRBJ2-3, with unresolved D. CDR3 length: 13 residues. Trimming left V 0 bases short and J 9 bases short, with 13 bases between. CDR1 is SQVTM, CDR2 ANQGSEA, per germline.

As DNA, the CDR3 is TGTGCCAGCAGCTTAGCTTCCTACGAGCAGTACTTC. This gives the protein CASSLASYEQYF. This chain uses TRBV11-2 with TRBJ2-7; D unclear. This CDR3 contains 12 residues. V dropped 1 base and J dropped 1 base, with 2 bases sitting between them. Germline V gives CDR1 SGHAT, CDR2 FQNNGV.

Comment on this clone: One junction end does not reproduce the germline sequence, and a read error may be involved. V and J are TRBV28 and TRBJ1-3, with D unresolved. The V gene's germline CDR1 is MDHEN and CDR2 SYDVKM. This CDR3 region has 13 residues. CDR3 DNA: TGTGCCAGCAGTTTAGGAATAGGCACCAATGGATACTTT. Protein product: CASSLGIGTNGYF.

The V and J genes are TRBV15 and TRBJ2-1; D not resolved. The germline V and J ends were trimmed by 5 bases and 2 bases, with 16 bases remaining between them. CDR3 length: 16 amino acids. Germline CDR1 and CDR2: LNHNV and YYDKDF (reference sequence). DNA for the CDR3: TGTGCCACCAGCCCTCGGACGTCTCAACCCTACAATGAGCAGTTCTTC. It encodes CATSPRTSQPYNEQFF.

This rearrangement joins TRBV5-1 to TRBJ1-4; D perhaps matches TRBD1 (6 bases). CDR3 size: 16 residues. Germline V CDR1 and CDR2: SGHRS, YFSETQ. The ends were cut back, 0 bases at V and 2 bases at J, with 11 bases in the middle. DNA of the CDR3: TGCGCCAGCAGCTTGGAACAGGGCGGTACTAATGAAAAACTGTTTTTT. Protein sequence: CASSLEQGGTNEKLFF.

This chain uses TRBV28 with TRBJ2-7; 7 bases line up with TRBD1. The CDR3 has 14 amino acids. Germline CDR1 is MDHEN and CDR2 is SYDVKM. After removal of 5 bases from V and 7 bases from J, the junction contained 11 bases not matched to a gene. CDR3 nucleotide sequence: TGTGCCAGCAGTCCCGGGACAGCTCTTAGAGAGCAGTACTTC. This sequence encodes CASSPGTALREQYF.

V gene TRBV30 combines with J gene TRBJ1-1; D call uncertain. Per germline, CDR1 GTSNPN and CDR2 SVGIG (reference sequence). The V end lost 4 bases, the J end lost 9 bases, and 24 bases lay between the germline ends. The CDR3 runs 15 residues. DNA for the CDR3: TGTGCCTGGACCCCTCGTCCCCCGGAGGCTATTAAAGCTTTCTTT. This gives the protein CAWTPRPPEAIKAFF.

The V gene is TRBV7-2, the J gene TRBJ2-5, with D perhaps matching TRBD1 (6 bases). This CDR3 has 16 amino acids. Trimming pared 5 bases from V and 1 base from J, leaving 17 bases between. From germline, CDR1 is SGHTA and CDR2 FQGNSA. As DNA, the CDR3 is TGTGCCAGCAGCCTAAGCATAGGACAGTCCCAAGAGACCCAGTACTTC. It encodes CASSLSIGQSQETQYF.

For the CDR3, the DNA is TGTGCCAGCAGTCCCCCCGGGACTAGCGGGAGGACCGAGCAGTACTTC. Encoded protein: CASSPPGTSGRTEQYF. The chain is built from TRBV28 and TRBJ2-7, with 15 bases aligning to TRBD2. V lost 5 bases, J lost 6 bases, and 8 bases stayed unmatched. The length of the CDR3 is 16 residues. Germline V CDR1 and CDR2: MDHEN, SYDVKM.

CDR3 protein: CASSLDRARDEQFF. The CDR3 DNA sequence: TGCGCCAGCAGCTTGGATAGGGCTCGGGATGAGCAGTTCTTC. V gene TRBV5-1 combines with J gene TRBJ2-1; D is ambiguous. V was shortened by 0 bases and J by 8 bases, with 12 bases between the two germline ends. Germline V CDR1 and CDR2: SGHRS, YFSETQ. The CDR3 consists of 14 residues.

The rearrangement links TRBV9 to TRBJ2-2; 7 bases are a match to TRBD1. The trim removed 0 bases at V and 7 bases at J, leaving 0 bases unmatched. Per the germline V gene, CDR1 is SGDLS and CDR2 is YYNGEE. The CDR3 is made up of 13 amino acids. Written as DNA, the CDR3 is TGTGCCAGCAGCGTAGCAGGGGGCGGGGAGCTGTTTTTT. This gives the protein CASSVAGGGELFF.

This chain joins TRBV28 and TRBJ1-5, with 7 bases identical to TRBD1. The CDR3 totals 14 residues. Trimming at V came to 6 bases and at J to 4 bases, leaving 6 bases not matched to a gene. Germline assignment: CDR1 MDHEN and CDR2 SYDVKM. The CDR3: CASRGTALNQPQHF. For the CDR3, the DNA is TGTGCCAGCAGGGGGACAGCTCTGAATCAGCCCCAGCATTTT.

Written as DNA, the CDR3 is TGTGCCAGCAGTACCACTAGCGGGATGACCGGGGAGCTGTTTTTT. It is translated as CASSTTSGMTGELFF. V and J are TRBV14 and TRBJ2-2; 10 nucleotides align to TRBD2. Germline CDR1 reads SGHDN; CDR2 reads FVKESK. The V and J ends lost 6 bases and 5 bases, in that order; junction bases with no gene match: 6. This CDR3 spans 15 amino acids.

This clone has a single count. This chain uses TRBV6-6 with TRBJ1-1; TRBD1 might be the D (5 bases). CDR1 MNHNY and CDR2 SVGAGI come from the germline V gene (reference sequence). The CDR3 loop spans 12 amino acids. The V and J ends lost 8 bases and 10 bases respectively, with 17 bases between them. This CDR3 reads CASGPSPRGAFF. The CDR3 bases are TGTGCCAGCGGGCCTAGCCCGAGGGGAGCTTTCTTT.

This clone was detected once. The rearrangement joins TRBV25-1 to TRBJ2-4, with D possibly matching TRBD1 (6 bases). CDR1 MGHDK and CDR2 SYGVNS come from the germline V gene. V lost 6 bases and J lost 8, with 20 bases in between. This CDR3 has 15 amino acids. CDR3 region: CASSAGLQGRYIQYF. DNA for the CDR3: TGTGCCAGCAGCGCCGGGCTACAGGGAAGGTACATTCAGTACTTC. Supplemented by reference TRBV25-1 and TRBJ2-4, the full variable domain reads EADIYQTPRYLVIGTGKKITLECSQTMGHDKMYWYQQDPGMELHLIHYSYGVNSTEKGDLSSESTVSRIRTEHFPLTLESARPSHTSQYLCASSAGLQGRYIQYFGAGTRLSVL.

This chain connects TRBV7-9 to TRBJ2-1; 8 bases line up with TRBD2. CDR3 length: 14 residues. With V trimmed by 1 base and J by 9 bases, 5 bases remained unmatched. From germline, CDR1 is SEHNR and CDR2 FQNEAQ (reference sequence). CDR3 protein: CASSLVAGGGEQFF. DNA of the CDR3: TGTGCCAGCAGCTTAGTTGCGGGGGGCGGTGAGCAGTTCTTC.

Only one count was recorded for this clone. This chain joins TRBV4-2 and TRBJ2-3, with D perhaps TRBD2 (5 bases). The CDR3 spans 16 residues. V lost 0 bases to trimming and J lost 0 bases, with 10 bases between them. Germline V gene sequence: CDR1 LGHNA, CDR2 YNFKEQ. Here the CDR3 reads CASSQEPPGSTDTQYF. CDR3 nucleotides: TGTGCCAGCAGCCAAGAACCCCCGGGGAGCACAGATACGCAGTATTTT.

As to this clone: At the DNA level, this CDR3 is encoded by other sequences in the same sample as well. This chain connects TRBV9 to TRBJ2-1, with D hard to call. CDR3 length: 14 amino acids. V lost 0 bases and J lost 2, with 6 bases in between. The V gene's germline CDR1 is SGDLS and CDR2 YYNGEE. CDR3 protein: CASSVGGAYNEQFF. The CDR3 nucleotides are TGTGCCAGCAGCGTAGGAGGCGCCTACAATGAGCAGTTCTTC. Drawing the rest from reference TRBV9 and TRBJ2-1, the complete variable domain is DSGVTQTPKHLITATGQRVTLRCSPRSGDLSVYWYQQSLDQGLQFLIQYYNGEERAKGNILERFSAQQFPDLHSELNLSSLELGDSALYFCASSVGGAYNEQFFGPGTRLTVL.

V gene TRBV6-6 combines with J gene TRBJ2-3; D uncertain. V lost 2 bases, J lost 4 bases, and 4 bases lay in between. Germline loops: CDR1 MNHNY, CDR2 SVGAGI (reference sequence). This CDR3 has 12 amino acids. CDR3 nucleotides: TGTGCCAGCAGTTACGGACCAGATACGCAGTATTTT. Amino acid sequence: CASSYGPDTQYF.

With regard to this clone: Other DNA sequences in the same sample also yield this CDR3. The rearrangement joins TRBV10-2 to TRBJ1-1; maybe TRBD1 (5 bases). CDR3 length: 17 amino acids. Germline CDR1 is WSHSY and CDR2 is SAAADI. V was shortened by 0 bases and J by 2 bases, with 16 bases between the two germline ends. CDR3: CASSESGRGRGNTEAFF. CDR3 DNA: TGCGCCAGCAGTGAGTCAGGGAGGGGAAGGGGAAACACTGAAGCTTTCTTT.

J is TRBJ2-7 and V is TRBV9, with D possibly matching TRBD2 (6 bases). Trimming removed 4 bases at V and 5 bases at J, with 19 bases between. The CDR3 runs to 15 residues. CDR1 and CDR2 from the germline V gene are SGDLS and YYNGEE. Here the CDR3 reads CASSPPSGTLNEQYF. The CDR3 DNA reads TGTGCCAGCAGCCCCCCCTCCGGGACTCTGAACGAGCAGTACTTC.

Only one count was recorded for this clone. V gene TRBV4-1 combines with J gene TRBJ2-3; 8 bases are shared with TRBD1. Trimming took 1 base from V and 5 from J; bases not matched to a gene: 11. CDR1 MGHRA and CDR2 YSYEKL come from the germline V gene. The CDR3 contains 17 residues. CDR3 in amino acids: CASSQAGEVTGEDTQYF. The CDR3 DNA reads TGCGCCAGCAGCCAAGCAGGCGAGGTGACAGGGGAAGATACGCAGTATTTT.

This CDR3 is CASSQSWGETQYF. The CDR3 region has the DNA TGTGCCAGCTCACAAAGCTGGGGAGAGACCCAGTACTTC. The rearrangement uses TRBV18 and TRBJ2-5; D uncertain. CDR1 and CDR2 (germline): KGHSH, LQKENI. Trimming shortened V by 4 bases and J by 4 bases, and 10 bases separated the two germline ends. This CDR3 is built from 13 residues.